The clone carrying this T cell receptor beta chain was recorded at least ten times. Assembly of TCR beta libraries relied on iRepertoire HTBI primers together with Arm-PCR of CDR3 regions. TCRdb reanalysed the multiplex PCR reads using MiXCR and keeps one entry per CDR3 protein. The profile shows under 500,000 distinct CDR3 sequences, 16% of them singletons. These data originate in a study of regulatory T cells in long-lasting Graves disease. As to time point: newly diagnosed GD, antithyroid drugs for less than 3 months. TCR sequences were obtained from RNA taken from PBMCs. The sample was also linked to a second study, of T cells in Graves' hyperthyroidism and ophthalmopathy. That work states: The study left out patients who had uncontrolled infection, other autoimmune disease, pregnancy or lactation.

This material consisted of peripheral blood mononuclear cells (PBMCs), taken at new diagnosis, from a patient treated with antithyroid drugs. This sequence was found in a woman in her twenties or thirties with Graves disease.

CDR3 amino acids: CASRRLIGTGDYEQYF. The CDR3 region has the DNA TGTGCCAGCAGAAGGTTGATTGGGACAGGGGACTACGAGCAGTACTTC. The V gene is TRBV2, the J gene TRBJ2-7; 10 positions match TRBD1. The trim removed 6 bases at V and 3 bases at J, leaving 11 bases unmatched. The CDR3 runs 16 residues. Germline-derived CDR1 and CDR2 are SNHLY and FYNNEI.